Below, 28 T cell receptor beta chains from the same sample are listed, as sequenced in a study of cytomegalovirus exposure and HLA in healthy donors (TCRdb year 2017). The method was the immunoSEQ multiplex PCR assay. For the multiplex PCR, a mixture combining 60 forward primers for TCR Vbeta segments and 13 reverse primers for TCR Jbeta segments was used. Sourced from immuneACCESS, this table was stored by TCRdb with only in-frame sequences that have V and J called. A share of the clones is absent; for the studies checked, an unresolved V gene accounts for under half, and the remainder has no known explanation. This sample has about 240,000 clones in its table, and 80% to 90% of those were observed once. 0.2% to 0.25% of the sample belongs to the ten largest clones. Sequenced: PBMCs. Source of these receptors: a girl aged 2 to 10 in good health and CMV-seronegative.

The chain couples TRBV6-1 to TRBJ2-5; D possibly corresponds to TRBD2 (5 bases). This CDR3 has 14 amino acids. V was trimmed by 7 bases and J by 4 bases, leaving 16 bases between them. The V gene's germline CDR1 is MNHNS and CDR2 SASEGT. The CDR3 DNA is TGTGCCAGCACCCCAGTGCGGGTTGGAGAGACCCAGTACTTC. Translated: CASTPVRVGETQYF.

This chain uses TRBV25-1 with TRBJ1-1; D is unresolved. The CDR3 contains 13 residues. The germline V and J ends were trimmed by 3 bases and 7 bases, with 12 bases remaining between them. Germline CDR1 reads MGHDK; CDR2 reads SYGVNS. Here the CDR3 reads CASSDRSSVEAFF. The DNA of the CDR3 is TGTGCCAGCAGTGATCGCAGTTCTGTTGAAGCTTTCTTT.

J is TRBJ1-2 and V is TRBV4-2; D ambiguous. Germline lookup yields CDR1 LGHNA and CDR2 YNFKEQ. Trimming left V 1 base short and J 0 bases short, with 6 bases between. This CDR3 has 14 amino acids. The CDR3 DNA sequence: TGTGCCAGCAGCCAAGTGGGAGCTAACTATGGCTACACCTTC. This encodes CASSQVGANYGYTF.

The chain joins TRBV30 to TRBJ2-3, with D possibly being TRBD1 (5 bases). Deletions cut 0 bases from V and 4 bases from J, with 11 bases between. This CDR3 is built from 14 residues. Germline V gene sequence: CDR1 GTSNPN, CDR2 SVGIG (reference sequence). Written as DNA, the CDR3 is TGTGCCTGGAGTGTGGCTTCACAGGCAGATACGCAGTATTTT. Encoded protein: CAWSVASQADTQYF.

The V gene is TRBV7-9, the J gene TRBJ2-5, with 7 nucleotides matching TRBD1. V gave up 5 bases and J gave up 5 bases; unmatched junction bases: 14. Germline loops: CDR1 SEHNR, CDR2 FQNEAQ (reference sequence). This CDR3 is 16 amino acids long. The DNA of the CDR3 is TGTGCCAGCAGCGGAGACAGGGATATGAAATTGGAGACCCAGTACTTC. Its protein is CASSGDRDMKLETQYF.

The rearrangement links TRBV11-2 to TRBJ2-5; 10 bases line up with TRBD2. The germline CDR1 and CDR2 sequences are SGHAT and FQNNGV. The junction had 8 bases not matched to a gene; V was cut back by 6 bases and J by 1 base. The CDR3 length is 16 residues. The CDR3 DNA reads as TGTGCCAGCAGTCCGACTAGGACTAGCGGCCAAGAGACCCAGTACTTC. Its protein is CASSPTRTSGQETQYF.

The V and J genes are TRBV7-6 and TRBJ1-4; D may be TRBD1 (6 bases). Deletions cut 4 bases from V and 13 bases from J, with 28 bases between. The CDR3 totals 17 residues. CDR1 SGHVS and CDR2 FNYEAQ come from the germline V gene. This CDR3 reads CASSSSPPATGRVRLFF. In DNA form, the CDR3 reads TGTGCCAGCAGCTCAAGCCCCCCGGCGACAGGACGGGTTAGACTGTTTTTT.

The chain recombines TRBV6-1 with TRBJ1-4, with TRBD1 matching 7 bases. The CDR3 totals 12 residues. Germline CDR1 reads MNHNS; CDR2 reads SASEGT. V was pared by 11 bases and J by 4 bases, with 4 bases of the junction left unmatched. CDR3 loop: CAAGQSNEKLFF. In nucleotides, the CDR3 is TGTGCCGCGGGACAGAGTAATGAAAAACTGTTTTTT.

The CDR3 reads CASSLGASTDTQYF. The DNA for the CDR3 is TGCGCCAGCAGCTTGGGGGCTAGCACAGATACGCAGTATTTT. V gene TRBV5-1 combines with J gene TRBJ2-3; D remains ambiguous. Germline V gene lookup returns CDR1 SGHRS and CDR2 YFSETQ. The CDR3 spans 14 residues. V gave up 0 bases and J gave up 0 bases, with 5 bases separating them.

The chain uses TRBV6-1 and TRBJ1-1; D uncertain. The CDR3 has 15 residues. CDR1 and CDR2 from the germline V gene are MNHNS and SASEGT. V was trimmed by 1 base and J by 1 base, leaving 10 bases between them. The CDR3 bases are TGTGCCAGCAGTGAAGGCCCCGGAGAGAACACTGAAGCTTTCTTT. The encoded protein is CASSEGPGENTEAFF.

Here the CDR3 DNA reads TGCGCCAGCAGTCAAGGACAGCTGAATCAGCCCCAGCATTTT. It is translated as CASSQGQLNQPQHF. The chain employs TRBV23-1 and TRBJ1-5; weak D call: TRBD1 (6 bases). TRBV23-1 is an open reading frame, and its role is uncertain. The CDR3 is 14 amino acids. The V end lost 2 bases, the J end lost 4 bases, and 9 bases lay between the germline ends.

The CDR3 region is CASSKSTHTGASTDTQYF. The CDR3, as DNA: TGTGCCAGCAGCAAATCCACGCATACAGGGGCAAGCACAGATACGCAGTATTTT. V is TRBV21-1 and J is TRBJ2-3; the listed D gene, TRBD1, was not tested against the DNA. TRBV21-1 is a listed pseudogene. CDR3 size: 18 residues.

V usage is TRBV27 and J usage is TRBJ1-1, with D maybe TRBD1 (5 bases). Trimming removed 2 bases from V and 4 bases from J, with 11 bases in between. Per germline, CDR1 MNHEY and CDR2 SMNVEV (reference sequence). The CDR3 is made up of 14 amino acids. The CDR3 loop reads CASSLGAGSTEAFF. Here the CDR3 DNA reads TGTGCCAGCAGTTTAGGGGCGGGGAGCACTGAAGCTTTCTTT.

CDR3 sequence: CASSLQDTRDTDTQYF. CDR3 coding DNA: TGCGCCAGCAGCTTGCAGGACACCCGAGACACAGATACGCAGTATTTT. The chain carries TRBV5-1 and TRBJ2-3; D may be TRBD1 (5 bases). V gave up 1 base and J gave up 2 bases, with 14 bases separating them. The CDR3 consists of 16 residues. CDR1 is SGHRS, CDR2 YFSETQ, per germline.

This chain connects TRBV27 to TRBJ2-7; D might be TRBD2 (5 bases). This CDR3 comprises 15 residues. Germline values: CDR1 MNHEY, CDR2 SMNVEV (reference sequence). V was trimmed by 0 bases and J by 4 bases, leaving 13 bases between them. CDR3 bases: TGTGCCAGCAGTTTATCTGAGGGCCGAAGTTACGAGCAGTACTTC. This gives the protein CASSLSEGRSYEQYF.

DNA for the CDR3: TGTGCCAGCAGTGGAGCGGAAGGGCCTTACAATGAGCAGTTCTTC. Its protein is CASSGAEGPYNEQFF. The chain links TRBV25-1 to TRBJ2-1; possible D gene TRBD2, 5 bases. V lost 4 bases and J lost 4, with 14 bases in between. Germline CDR1 is MGHDK and CDR2 is SYGVNS. This CDR3 region has 15 residues.

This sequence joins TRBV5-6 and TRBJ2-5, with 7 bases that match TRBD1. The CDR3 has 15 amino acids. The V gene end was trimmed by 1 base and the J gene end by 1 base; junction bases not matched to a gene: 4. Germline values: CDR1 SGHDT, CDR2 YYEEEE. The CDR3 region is CASSLSGTAQETQYF. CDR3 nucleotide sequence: TGTGCCAGCAGCTTGTCCGGGACAGCCCAAGAGACCCAGTACTTC.

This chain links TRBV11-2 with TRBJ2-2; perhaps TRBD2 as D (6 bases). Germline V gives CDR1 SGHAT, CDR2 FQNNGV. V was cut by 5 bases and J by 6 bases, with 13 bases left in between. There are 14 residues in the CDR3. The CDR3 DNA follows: TGTGCCAGCAGCGGGACTTCAGGACCCGGGGAGCTGTTTTTT. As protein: CASSGTSGPGELFF.

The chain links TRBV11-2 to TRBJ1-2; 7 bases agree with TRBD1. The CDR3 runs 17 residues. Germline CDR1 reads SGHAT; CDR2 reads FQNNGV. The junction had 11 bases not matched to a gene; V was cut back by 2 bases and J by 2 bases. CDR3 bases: TGTGCCAGCAGCTTACCCCGGACAGGTCGGGCGAACTATGGCTACACCTTC. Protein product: CASSLPRTGRANYGYTF.

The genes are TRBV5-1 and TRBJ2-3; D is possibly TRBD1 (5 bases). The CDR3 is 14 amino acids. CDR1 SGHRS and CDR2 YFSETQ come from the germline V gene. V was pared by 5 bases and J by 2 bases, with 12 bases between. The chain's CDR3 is CASRTGHNTDTQYF. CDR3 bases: TGCGCCAGCAGGACCGGACACAACACAGATACGCAGTATTTT.

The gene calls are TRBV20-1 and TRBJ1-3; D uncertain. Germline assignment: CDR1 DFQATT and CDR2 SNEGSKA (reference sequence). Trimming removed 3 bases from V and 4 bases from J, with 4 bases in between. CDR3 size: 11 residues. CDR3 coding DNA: TGCAGTGCTAGCTTCGGAAACACCATATATTTT. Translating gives CSASFGNTIYF.

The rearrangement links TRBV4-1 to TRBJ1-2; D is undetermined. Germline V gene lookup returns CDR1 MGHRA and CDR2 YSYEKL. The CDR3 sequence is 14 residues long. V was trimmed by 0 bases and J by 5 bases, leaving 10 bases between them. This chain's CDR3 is CASSQDPGGYGYTF. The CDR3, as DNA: TGCGCCAGCAGCCAAGACCCGGGAGGTTATGGCTACACCTTC.

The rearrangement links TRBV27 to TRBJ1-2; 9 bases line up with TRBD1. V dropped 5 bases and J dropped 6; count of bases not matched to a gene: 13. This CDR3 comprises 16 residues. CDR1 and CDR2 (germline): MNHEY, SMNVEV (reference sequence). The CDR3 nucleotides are TGTGCCAGCAGTCCCCGGGGACAGGGCCTTGTCCATGGCTACACCTTC. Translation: CASSPRGQGLVHGYTF.

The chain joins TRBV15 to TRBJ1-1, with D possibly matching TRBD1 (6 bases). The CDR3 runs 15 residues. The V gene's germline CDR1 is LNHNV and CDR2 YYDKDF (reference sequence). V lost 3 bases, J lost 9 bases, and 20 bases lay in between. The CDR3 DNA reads TGTGCCACCAGCAGTGAACAGGGACTACCTTTTAAAGCTTTCTTT. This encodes CATSSEQGLPFKAFF.

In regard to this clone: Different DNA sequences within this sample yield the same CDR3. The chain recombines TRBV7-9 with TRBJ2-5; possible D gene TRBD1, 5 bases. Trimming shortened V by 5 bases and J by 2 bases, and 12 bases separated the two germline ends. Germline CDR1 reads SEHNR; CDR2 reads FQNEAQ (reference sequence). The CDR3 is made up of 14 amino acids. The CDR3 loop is CASSLGQGQETQYF. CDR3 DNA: TGTGCCAGCAGCCTGGGCCAGGGACAAGAGACCCAGTACTTC.

The CDR3 reads CASSRTGGNEKLFF. The CDR3 DNA is TGTGCCAGCAGCCGGACAGGGGGCAATGAAAAACTGTTTTTT. V and J are TRBV7-6 and TRBJ1-4, with TRBD1 identical over 11 bases. The CDR3 is made up of 14 amino acids. V trimming: 5 bases; J trimming: 5 bases; junction bases outside the gene matches: 1. CDR1 is SGHVS and CDR2 is FNYEAQ in the germline V gene. The variable domain in full, with the rest retrieved from reference TRBV7-6 and TRBJ1-4, is GAGVSQSPRYKVTKRGQDVALRCDPISGHVSLYWYRQALGQGPEFLTYFNYEAQQDKSGLPNDRFSAERPEGSISTLTIQRTEQRDSAMYRCASSRTGGNEKLFFGSGTQLSVL.

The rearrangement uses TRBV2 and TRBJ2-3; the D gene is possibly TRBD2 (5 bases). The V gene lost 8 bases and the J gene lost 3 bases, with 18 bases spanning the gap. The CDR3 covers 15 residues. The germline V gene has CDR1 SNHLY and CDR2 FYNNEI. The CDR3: CASRMDHPGTDTQYF. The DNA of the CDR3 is TGTGCCAGCCGGATGGATCATCCGGGGACAGATACGCAGTATTTT.

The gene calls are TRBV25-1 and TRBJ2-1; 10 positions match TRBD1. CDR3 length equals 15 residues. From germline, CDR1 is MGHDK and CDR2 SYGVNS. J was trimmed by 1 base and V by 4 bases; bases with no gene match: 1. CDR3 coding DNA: TGTGCCAGCAGTGCGGGACAGGGGTCCTACAATGAGCAGTTCTTC. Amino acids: CASSAGQGSYNEQFF.